Presented here are 23 T cell receptor beta chains from one specimen sequenced in a study of blood T cell repertoires in COVID-19 (dated by TCRdb to the early 2020s). Library prep was done by the immunoSEQ multiplex PCR assay. TCRdb mirrors the immuneACCESS table, restricted to in-frame sequences. Some clones are absent from its copies; in checked studies, under half trace to an unresolved V gene, and the reason for the others is unknown. The sample has approximately 64,000 clones on record, roughly 80% of them singletons. Of the sample, roughly 0.83% falls within the top ten clones. What was sequenced was peripheral blood. The receptors were gathered from a woman in her sixties or seventies with acute or convalescent COVID-19.

This chain links TRBV6-5 with TRBJ1-3, with D hard to call. CDR3 length: 15 amino acids. The germline gives CDR1 MNHEY, CDR2 SVGAGI. The V end lost 4 bases, the J end lost 1 base, and 11 bases lay between the germline ends. DNA for the CDR3: TGTGCCAGCAGTTCGAAGCGAGGATCTGGAAACACCATATATTTT. Translation gives CASSSKRGSGNTIYF.

The chain combines TRBV6-2 or TRBV6-3 with TRBJ2-5; D is undetermined. The CDR3 is made up of 13 amino acids. The V gene lost 5 bases and the J gene lost 5 bases, with 12 bases spanning the gap. Germline V gene data show CDR1 as MNHEY and CDR2 as SVGEGT. CDR3 sequence reads: CASSVSSRETQYF. The CDR3 DNA follows: TGTGCCAGCAGTGTAAGCTCTCGGGAGACCCAGTACTTC.

The V and J genes are TRBV27 and TRBJ2-1, with 16 nucleotides matching TRBD2. V shed 3 bases, J shed 4 bases, and the junction held 12 bases outside the gene matches. The CDR3 runs to 20 residues. Germline V CDR1 and CDR2: MNHEY, SMNVEV (reference sequence). CDR3 nucleotide sequence: TGTGCCAGCAGTTTGGGGAATCCCGGGACTAGCGGGAGGGCGTACAATGAGCAGTTCTTC. As protein: CASSLGNPGTSGRAYNEQFF.

The V call is TRBV28, the J call TRBJ1-6; 7 positions match TRBD1. This CDR3 has 15 residues. V lost 3 bases to trimming and J lost 5 bases; unmatched junction nucleotides: 4. Germline CDR1 reads MDHEN; CDR2 reads SYDVKM. The CDR3 coding sequence is TGTGCCAGCAGTTTCCAGGGGGTAAATAATTCACCCCTCCACTTT. Translated, it gives CASSFQGVNNSPLHF.

The J gene is TRBJ2-7, the V gene TRBV27, with 10 bases matching TRBD1. The CDR3 is 15 residues long. Trimming took 5 bases from V and 3 from J; bases not matched to a gene: 7. Germline V CDR1 and CDR2: MNHEY, SMNVEV (reference sequence). The CDR3: CASSRTGTGDYEQYF. In DNA, the CDR3 is TGTGCCAGCAGTCGCACCGGGACAGGGGACTACGAGCAGTACTTC.

The genes are TRBV5-1 and TRBJ2-7; 9 bases align to TRBD1. The CDR3 contains 16 residues. Germline V gives CDR1 SGHRS, CDR2 YFSETQ. Trimming cost V 0 bases and J 2 bases; bases outside gene matches: 6. In DNA, the CDR3 is TGCGCCAGCAGCTTGGGAGGGACAGGGCCTACCTACGAGCAGTACTTC. It yields the protein CASSLGGTGPTYEQYF. Looking up the rest from reference TRBV5-1 and TRBJ2-7 gives the full variable domain: KAGVTQTPRYLIKTRGQQVTLSCSPISGHRSVSWYQQTPGQGLQFLFEYFSETQRNKGNFPGRFSGRQFSNSRSEMNVSTLELGDSALYLCASSLGGTGPTYEQYFGPGTRLTVT.

The gene calls are TRBV7-6 and TRBJ2-1; 10 bases align to TRBD2. The V segment lost 0 bases and the J segment 4 bases; nucleotides outside the gene matches: 6. The CDR3 loop spans 17 amino acids. Germline CDR1 is SGHVS and CDR2 is FNYEAQ. The CDR3 sequence is CASSLASTSGPYNEQFF. DNA of the CDR3: TGTGCCAGCAGCTTAGCTTCGACTAGCGGGCCGTACAATGAGCAGTTCTTC.

V gene TRBV7-2 combines with J gene TRBJ1-1, with a tentative D call TRBD1 (5 bases). Germline CDR1 reads SGHTA; CDR2 reads FQGNSA. V lost 8 bases and J lost 7, with 20 bases in between. CDR3 length equals 14 residues. The CDR3 loop reads CASGAARTGGEAFF. In DNA, the CDR3 is TGTGCCAGCGGGGCCGCAAGGACGGGGGGTGAAGCTTTCTTT. Together with reference TRBV7-2 and TRBJ1-1, the CDR3 gives the full variable domain: GAGVSQSPSNKVTEKGKDVELRCDPISGHTALYWYRQSLGQGLEFLIYFQGNSAPDKSGLPSDRFSAERTGGSVSTLTIQRTQQEDSAVYLCASGAARTGGEAFFGQGTRLTVV.

The chain uses TRBV5-5 and TRBJ1-6; D is undetermined. CDR3 length equals 15 residues. Germline lookup yields CDR1 SGHKS and CDR2 YYEKEE (reference sequence). V lost 0 bases, J lost 5 bases, and 9 bases lay in between. The CDR3, as DNA: TGTGCCAGCAGCTTGGTGTCATTCAATAATTCACCCCTCCACTTT. Protein: CASSLVSFNNSPLHF.

The V gene is TRBV3-1 (or the pseudogene TRBV3-2), the J gene TRBJ2-7, with D maybe TRBD2 (6 bases). V was pared by 2 bases and J by 4 bases, with 12 bases between. The CDR3 totals 14 residues. Germline-derived CDR1 and CDR2 are LGHDT and YNNKEL (reference sequence). The CDR3 reads CASSQSGAGYEQYF. In DNA, the CDR3 is TGTGCCAGCAGCCAATCCGGGGCGGGGTACGAGCAGTACTTC.

This clone showed up just a few times. V and J are TRBV19 and TRBJ1-4; 7 nucleotides agree with TRBD1. This CDR3 is built from 14 residues. Germline V CDR1 and CDR2: LNHDA, SQIVND (reference sequence). The V gene end was trimmed by 2 bases and the J gene end by 7 bases; junction bases not matched to a gene: 4. CDR3 coding DNA: TGTGCCAGTAGTATAACAGGGGTGGCTGAAAAACTGTTTTTT. The encoded protein is CASSITGVAEKLFF.

This chain joins TRBV4-3 and TRBJ1-1; possible D gene TRBD1, 5 bases. The CDR3 loop spans 13 amino acids. The germline V gene has CDR1 LGHNA and CDR2 YSLEER. V was trimmed by 0 bases and J by 11 bases, leaving 13 bases between them. CDR3 nucleotide sequence: TGCGCCAGCAGCCAAGACCCGCAGGGTCGCGCTTTCTTT. It translates to CASSQDPQGRAFF.

The rearrangement links TRBV12-3 or TRBV12-4 to TRBJ1-1; TRBD1 matches 7 bases. The length of the CDR3 is 11 residues. With 5 bases clipped from V and 8 bases from J, the junction kept 2 bases outside the gene matches. Written as DNA, the CDR3 is TGTGCCAGCAGTCCGGGACAGGAAGCTTTCTTT. Protein product: CASSPGQEAFF.

The rearrangement links TRBV6-2 or TRBV6-3 to TRBJ1-1, with D possibly matching TRBD1 (5 bases). V lost 4 bases and J 2 bases, leaving 11 bases between the germline ends. The CDR3 runs to 14 residues. The germline gives CDR1 MNHEY, CDR2 SVGEGT. The CDR3 DNA reads as TGTGCCAGCAGTTGGGGAGGGGAAAACACTGAAGCTTTCTTT. Encoded protein: CASSWGGENTEAFF.

The V and J genes are TRBV6-5 and TRBJ2-3; 8 positions match TRBD1. J was trimmed by 2 bases and V by 5 bases; bases with no gene match: 3. The CDR3 is 14 amino acids. From germline, CDR1 is MNHEY and CDR2 SVGAGI. The DNA of the CDR3 is TGTGCCAGCAGTAGGGACAGGATCACAGATACGCAGTATTTT. As protein: CASSRDRITDTQYF.

Concerning this clone itself: Other DNA variants within this sample encode the same CDR3. V usage is TRBV6-1 and J usage is TRBJ1-5, with a weak D call TRBD1 (6 bases). Germline V gene data show CDR1 as MNHNS and CDR2 as SASEGT. The CDR3 is 15 amino acids. Between the trimmed V and J ends, which lost 2 bases and 4 bases, there was a span of 12 bases. The CDR3 nucleotides read TGTGCCAGCAGTGAAAGAGGCAGGGGTAATCAGCCCCAGCATTTT. This translates into CASSERGRGNQPQHF.

A remark on this clone: Sequence at one end of the junction differs from germline and may be a read error. The same CDR3 arises from other DNA sequences in this sample as well. V usage is TRBV30 and J usage is TRBJ2-2, with 10 bases matching TRBD2. The CDR3 extends over 16 amino acids. Germline-derived CDR1 and CDR2 are GTSNPN and SVGIG (reference sequence). This chain's CDR3 is CAWRRGLASNTGELFF. The CDR3 nucleotides read TGTGCCTGGAGGAGGGGACTAGCGTCGAACACTGGGGAGCTGTTTTTT.

The J gene is TRBJ1-2, the V gene TRBV30; the match to TRBD1 covers 11 bases. This CDR3 comprises 15 residues. The junction had 8 bases not matched to a gene; V was cut back by 4 bases and J by 4 bases. Germline V gene lookup returns CDR1 GTSNPN and CDR2 SVGIG (reference sequence). The CDR3 coding sequence is TGTGCCTGGACCGGGACAGGGGGAATAGGCTATGGCTACACCTTC. It is translated as CAWTGTGGIGYGYTF.

This chain connects TRBV5-1 to TRBJ2-7; TRBD1 is a possible D gene (5 bases). Germline CDR1 and CDR2: SGHRS and YFSETQ. V was pared by 0 bases and J by 3 bases, with 13 bases between. CDR3 length: 15 residues. CDR3: CASSLVQGTIYEQYF. In DNA form, the CDR3 reads TGCGCCAGCAGCTTGGTCCAGGGTACCATCTACGAGCAGTACTTC.

This chain joins TRBV5-5 and TRBJ1-5; 9 bases match TRBD1. The V gene's germline CDR1 is SGHKS and CDR2 YYEKEE (reference sequence). With 5 bases clipped from V and 7 bases from J, the junction kept 10 bases outside the gene matches. This CDR3 region has 15 residues. The CDR3 DNA is TGTGCCAGCAGGCCGGGACAGGGCCGAAGGCAGCCCCAGCATTTT. This sequence encodes CASRPGQGRRQPQHF.

The V gene is TRBV6-5, the J gene TRBJ1-1, with D possibly TRBD1 on 6 matching bases. V dropped 3 bases and J dropped 0 bases, with 11 bases sitting between them. The length of the CDR3 is 15 residues. Germline CDR1 and CDR2: MNHEY and SVGAGI. CDR3 DNA sequence: TGTGCCAGCAGTTATGGACAGCCCATGAACACTGAAGCTTTCTTT. It specifies CASSYGQPMNTEAFF.

The rearrangement uses TRBV7-9 and TRBJ2-1; possibly TRBD2 for D (5 bases). This CDR3 is built from 15 residues. Germline assignment: CDR1 SEHNR and CDR2 FQNEAQ (reference sequence). The V gene lost 3 bases and the J gene lost 2 bases, with 11 bases spanning the gap. This CDR3 reads CASSFGLTTYNEQFF. In nucleotides, the CDR3 is TGTGCCAGCAGCTTTGGACTGACGACCTACAATGAGCAGTTCTTC.

This chain joins TRBV5-1 and TRBJ1-1, with 7 bases aligning to TRBD1. This CDR3 contains 13 residues. The V segment lost 6 bases and the J segment 3 bases; nucleotides outside the gene matches: 5. Germline V gene lookup returns CDR1 SGHRS and CDR2 YFSETQ. The CDR3 nucleotides read TGCGCCAGCACCCAGGGACAGTACACTGAAGCTTTCTTT. Amino acids: CASTQGQYTEAFF.